The rows below give T cell receptor beta chains drawn from one sample of a study of cytomegalovirus exposure and HLA in healthy donors. Some clones are missing from TCRdb's copy, which holds only in-frame ones; the method was immunoSEQ multiplex PCR. The table lists approximately 170,000 clones, around 78% of them singletons. The material sequenced was PBMCs. The receptors originated from a man in his forties or fifties in good health and CMV-seronegative. Both conserved end residues are part of each CDR3. The D gene is left open where the match is weak. Expanded clones are given a class, and other clones once, few, many or no size at all.

j_call v_call clone_size cdr3_length d_call cdr3_aa cdr3_nt
TRBJ2-4 TRBV7-9 - 14 - CASSLGPSKNSQYF TGTGCCAGCAGCTTAGGGCCGTCCAAAAACAGTCAGTACTTC
TRBJ2-3 TRBV6-6 - 14 - CASSRPREQDTQYF TGTGCCAGCAGCCGCCCGCGGGAACAGGATACGCAGTATTTT
TRBJ1-3 TRBV6-5 - 13 - CASRQGSGNTIYF TGTGCCAGCAGACAGGGATCAGGAAACACCATATATTTT
TRBJ1-2 TRBV28 - 12 - CAGGQTSYGYTF TGTGCAGGAGGCCAGACCTCCTATGGCTACACCTTC
TRBJ1-1 TRBV2 - 13 - CALPGGARTEAFF TGTGCCCTCCCTGGGGGGGCGCGGACTGAAGCTTTCTTT
TRBJ2-1 TRBV29-1 - 15 - CSVETGWGRYNEQFF TGCAGCGTTGAAACGGGGTGGGGTAGGTACAATGAGCAGTTCTTC
TRBJ1-1 TRBV7-9 - 15 - CASSLGAISNTEAFF TGTGCCAGCAGCTTAGGGGCCATATCGAACACTGAAGCTTTCTTT
TRBJ1-4 TRBV19 few 14 TRBD1 CASNSQGGGEKLFF TGTGCCAGTAACTCCCAGGGGGGAGGTGAAAAACTGTTTTTT
TRBJ2-3 TRBV7-9 - 17 - CSSSPPFQALAADTQYF TGTTCCAGCAGCCCACCCTTTCAGGCGCTCGCTGCAGATACGCAGTATTTT
TRBJ1-5 TRBV7-8 many 13 TRBD1 CASSLEEGAPQHF TGTGCCAGCAGCTTAGAAGAGGGGGCCCCCCAGCATTTT
TRBJ1-1 TRBV28 few 13 - CASSYRGNTEAFF TGTGCCAGCAGTTATCGGGGGAACACTGAAGCTTTCTTT
TRBJ2-3 TRBV29-1 - 11 - CSVFFRDTQYF TGCAGCGTTTTTTTTCGAGATACGCAGTATTTT
TRBJ1-3 TRBV6-5 - 15 - CASSNRASSGNTIYF TGTGCCAGCAGCAACAGGGCGAGCTCTGGAAACACCATATATTTT
TRBJ1-1 TRBV9 few 13 - CASSVGGSTEAFF TGTGCCAGCAGCGTAGGAGGGAGCACTGAAGCTTTCTTT
TRBJ2-3 TRBV9 - 17 TRBD2 CASSPGLAGGPEDTQYF TGTGCCAGCAGCCCGGGACTAGCGGGAGGGCCGGAAGATACGCAGTATTTT
TRBJ1-5 TRBV18 - 14 - CASSVQGNRQPQHF TGTGCCAGCTCGGTACAGGGAAATAGGCAGCCCCAGCATTTT
TRBJ2-5 TRBV7-9 - 16 TRBD2 CASSFGLAGVSETQYF TGTGCCAGCAGCTTTGGACTAGCGGGAGTGAGCGAGACCCAGTACTTC
TRBJ2-2 TRBV7-3 - 16 TRBD2 CASSSGLGGNAGELFF TGTGCCAGCAGCTCCGGACTAGGTGGTAACGCCGGGGAGCTGTTTTTT
TRBJ2-2 TRBV29-1 few 13 - CSVEKGYTGELFF TGCAGCGTTGAAAAGGGGTACACCGGGGAGCTGTTTTTT
TRBJ2-5 TRBV7-9 few 12 TRBD2 CASGGRDETQYF TGTGCCAGCGGCGGGAGGGATGAGACCCAGTACTTC
TRBJ2-1 TRBV7-2 - 14 - CASNVRDRRDEQFF TGTGCCAGCAACGTCCGGGACCGGAGGGATGAGCAGTTCTTC
TRBJ2-2 TRBV5-1 - 14 TRBD1 CASSSGQGAGELFF TGCGCCAGCAGCTCGGGACAGGGGGCCGGGGAGCTGTTTTTT
TRBJ1-2 TRBV5-1 - 14 - CASSLETGPYGYTF TGCGCCAGCAGCTTGGAAACAGGGCCGTATGGCTACACCTTC
TRBJ2-1 TRBV7-3 - 15 - CASSLMGLHRMGQFF TGTGCCAGCAGCTTAATGGGACTGCATAGAATGGGGCAGTTCTTC
TRBJ2-7 TRBV6-5 - 15 - CASRLKAGLTYEQYF TGTGCCAGCAGACTGAAGGCGGGACTCACTTACGAGCAGTACTTC
TRBJ2-7 TRBV28 - 13 TRBD1 CASSGGQGGEQYF TGTGCCAGCAGTGGGGGACAGGGGGGCGAGCAGTACTTC
TRBJ1-3 TRBV9 - 16 - CASSSDSPLNGNAIYF TGTGCCAGCAGCTCAGACAGTCCTCTAAATGGAAACGCCATATATTTT
TRBJ2-1 TRBV27 - 15 TRBD1 CASGWLGQAYNEQFF TGTGCCAGCGGTTGGCTCGGACAGGCCTACAATGAGCAGTTCTTC
TRBJ2-2 TRBV6-5 - 16 - CASSYSPGPNTGELFF TGTGCCAGCAGTTACTCCCCAGGGCCGAACACCGGGGAGCTGTTTTTT
TRBJ1-1 TRBV30 - 14 - CAWSVLGGRRGAFF TGTGCCTGGAGTGTACTCGGCGGACGGAGGGGAGCTTTCTTT
TRBJ2-1 TRBV5-1 - 18 TRBD2 CASSPHFSTSGRGNEQFF TGCGCCAGCAGCCCACACTTCTCGACTAGCGGGAGAGGCAATGAGCAGTTCTTC
TRBJ2-5 TRBV29-1 few 13 - CSVEPGVKGTQYF TGCAGCGTTGAACCAGGGGTAAAGGGGACCCAGTACTTC
TRBJ1-2 TRBV19 - 13 - CASTNTQGYGYTF TGTGCCAGTACCAATACGCAGGGCTATGGCTACACCTTC
TRBJ2-7 TRBV7-8 - 13 - CASSLGGPYEQYF TGTGCCAGCAGCTTAGGAGGCCCCTACGAGCAGTACTTC
TRBJ2-7 TRBV4-1 - 17 - CASSQEGSGQNYHEQYF TGCGCCAGCAGCCAAGAGGGCTCCGGACAGAATTACCACGAGCAGTACTTC
TRBJ2-7 TRBV5-3 - 15 - CARSLETGFLNEQYF TGTGCCAGAAGCTTGGAGACTGGGTTTCTGAACGAGCAGTACTTC
TRBJ2-2 TRBV2 - 14 TRBD2 CASTSGKNTGELFF TGTGCCAGCACTAGCGGGAAGAACACCGGGGAGCTGTTTTTT
TRBJ2-1 TRBV11-2 - 15 - CASSFGTNSYNEQFF TGTGCCAGCAGCTTCGGGACAAACTCCTACAATGAGCAGTTCTTC
TRBJ2-1 TRBV9 - 13 TRBD2 CASSLAGNDEQFF TGTGCCAGCAGCCTAGCGGGAAACGATGAGCAGTTCTTC
TRBJ2-2 TRBV19 - 15 - CARIRQRANTGELFF TGTGCCAGAATCCGTCAGCGGGCCAACACCGGGGAGCTGTTTTTT